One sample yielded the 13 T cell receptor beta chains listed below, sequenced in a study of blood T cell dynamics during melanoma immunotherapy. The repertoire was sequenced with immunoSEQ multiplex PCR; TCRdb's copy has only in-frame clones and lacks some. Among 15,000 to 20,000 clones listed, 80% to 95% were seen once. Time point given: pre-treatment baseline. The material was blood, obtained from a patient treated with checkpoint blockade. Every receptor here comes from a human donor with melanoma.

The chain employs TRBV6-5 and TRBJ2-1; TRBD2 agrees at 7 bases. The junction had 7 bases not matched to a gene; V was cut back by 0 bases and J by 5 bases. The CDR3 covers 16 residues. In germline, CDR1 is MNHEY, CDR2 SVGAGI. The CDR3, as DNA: TGTGCCAGCAGTTACTCTGGGCGGGAGTCGGACAATGAGCAGTTCTTC. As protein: CASSYSGRESDNEQFF.

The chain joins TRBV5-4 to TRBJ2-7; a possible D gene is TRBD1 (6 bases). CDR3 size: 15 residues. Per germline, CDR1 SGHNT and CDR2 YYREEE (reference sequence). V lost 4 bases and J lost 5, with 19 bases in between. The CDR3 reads CASSDRVSWTDEQYF. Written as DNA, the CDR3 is TGTGCCAGCAGCGACCGGGTCTCCTGGACAGACGAGCAGTACTTC.

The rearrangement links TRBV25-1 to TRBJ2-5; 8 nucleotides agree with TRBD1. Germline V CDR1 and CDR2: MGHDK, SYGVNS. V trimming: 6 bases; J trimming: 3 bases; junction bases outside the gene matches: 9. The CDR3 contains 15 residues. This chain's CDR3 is CASSAPGTGKETQYF. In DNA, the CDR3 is TGTGCCAGCAGCGCCCCCGGGACAGGCAAAGAGACCCAGTACTTC.

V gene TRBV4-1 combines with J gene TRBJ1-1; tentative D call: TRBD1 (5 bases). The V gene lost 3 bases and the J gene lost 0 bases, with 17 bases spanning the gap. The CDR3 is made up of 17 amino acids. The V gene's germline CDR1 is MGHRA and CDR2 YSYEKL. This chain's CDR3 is CASSHDNSGRLNTEAFF. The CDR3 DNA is TGCGCCAGCAGCCATGATAACTCGGGACGTCTGAACACTGAAGCTTTCTTT.

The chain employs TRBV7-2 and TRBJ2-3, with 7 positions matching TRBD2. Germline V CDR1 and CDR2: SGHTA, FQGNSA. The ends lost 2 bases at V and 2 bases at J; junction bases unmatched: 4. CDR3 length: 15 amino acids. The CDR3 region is CASSLLGLTTDTQYF. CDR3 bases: TGTGCCAGCAGCTTACTGGGACTAACCACAGATACGCAGTATTTT.

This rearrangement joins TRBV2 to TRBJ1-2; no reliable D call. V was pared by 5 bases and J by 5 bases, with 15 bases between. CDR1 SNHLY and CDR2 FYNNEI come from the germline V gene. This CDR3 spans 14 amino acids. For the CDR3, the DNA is TGTGCCAGCAGTCCCCGGACCTCTGGATATGGCTACACCTTC. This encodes CASSPRTSGYGYTF.

This CDR3 is CASSKTALMNTEAFF. CDR3 DNA: TGTGCCAGTAGTAAGACAGCCCTCATGAACACTGAAGCTTTCTTT. This chain connects TRBV19 to TRBJ1-1; maybe TRBD1 (5 bases). The CDR3 consists of 15 residues. Germline values: CDR1 LNHDA, CDR2 SQIVND (reference sequence). V was clipped by 4 bases and J by 0 bases, with 12 bases between them.

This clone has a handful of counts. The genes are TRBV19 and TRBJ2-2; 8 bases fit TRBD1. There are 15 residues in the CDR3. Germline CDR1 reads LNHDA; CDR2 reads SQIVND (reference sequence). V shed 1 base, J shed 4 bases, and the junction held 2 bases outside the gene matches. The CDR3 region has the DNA TGTGCCAGTAGTATAGGGACAGGGAGCACCGGGGAGCTGTTTTTT. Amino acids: CASSIGTGSTGELFF.

The CDR3 nucleotides read TGTGCCACCAGCAGAGAAAGGTCCTCTGGAAACACCATATATTTT. As protein: CATSRERSSGNTIYF. J is TRBJ1-3 and V is TRBV15; D gene uncertain. The germline CDR1 and CDR2 sequences are LNHNV and YYDKDF (reference sequence). The CDR3 is made up of 15 amino acids. V lost 0 bases, J lost 0 bases, and 6 bases lay in between.

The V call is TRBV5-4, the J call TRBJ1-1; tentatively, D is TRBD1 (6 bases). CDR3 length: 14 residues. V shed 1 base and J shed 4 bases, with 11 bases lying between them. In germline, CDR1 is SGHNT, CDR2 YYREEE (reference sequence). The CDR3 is CASSLPGAGTEAFF. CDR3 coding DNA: TGTGCCAGCAGCTTGCCAGGGGCTGGCACTGAAGCTTTCTTT.

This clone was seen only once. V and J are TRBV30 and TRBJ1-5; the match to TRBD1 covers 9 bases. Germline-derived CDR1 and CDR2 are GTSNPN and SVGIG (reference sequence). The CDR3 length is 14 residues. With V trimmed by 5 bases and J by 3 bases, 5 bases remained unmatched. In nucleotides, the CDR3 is TGTGCCTGGGCACAGGGGGCCTTCAATCAGCCCCAGCATTTT. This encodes CAWAQGAFNQPQHF.

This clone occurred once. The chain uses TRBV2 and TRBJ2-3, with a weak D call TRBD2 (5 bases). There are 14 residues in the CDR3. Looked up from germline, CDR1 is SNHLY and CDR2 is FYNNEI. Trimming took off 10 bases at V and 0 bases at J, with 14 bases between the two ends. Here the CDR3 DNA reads TGTGCCATACAGCGGAGGACTAGCACAGATACGCAGTATTTT. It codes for CAIQRRTSTDTQYF.

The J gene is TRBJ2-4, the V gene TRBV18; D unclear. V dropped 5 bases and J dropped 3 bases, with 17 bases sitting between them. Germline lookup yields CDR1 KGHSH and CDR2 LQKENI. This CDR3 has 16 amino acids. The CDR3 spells CASSLTAAYSKNIQYF. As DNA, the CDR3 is TGTGCCAGCTCATTGACCGCAGCGTACAGCAAAAACATTCAGTACTTC.